These 13 T cell receptor beta chains came from one sample sequenced in a study of identical twins. Each CDR3 protein gets one entry after TCRdb re-called the 5' RACE reads with MiXCR. This sample has some 730,000 distinct CDR3 sequences, with approximately 18% found just once. The same sample was also used in a study of T cells expressing NK-cell markers.

The sequenced sample consisted of PBMCs. Receptors were obtained from a woman between 18 and 29 years old in good health.

This chain connects TRBV9 to TRBJ2-3, with TRBD2 matching 9 bases. Trimming took 0 bases from V and 2 from J; bases not matched to a gene: 1. The germline V gene has CDR1 SGDLS and CDR2 YYNGEE. This CDR3 has 15 amino acids. Here the CDR3 reads CASSVGGGDTDTQYF. The DNA of the CDR3 is TGTGCCAGCAGCGTAGGCGGGGGGGACACAGATACGCAGTATTTT.

The rearrangement links TRBV20-1 to TRBJ2-7; the match to TRBD1 covers 9 bases. Trimming cost V 5 bases and J 6 bases; bases outside gene matches: 8. In germline, CDR1 is DFQATT, CDR2 SNEGSKA (reference sequence). CDR3 length equals 13 residues. CDR3 residues: CSAPGTGLVEQYF. The CDR3 DNA follows: TGCAGTGCTCCAGGGACAGGGTTAGTCGAGCAGTACTTC.

This clonotype was picked up a small number of times. The rearrangement links TRBV5-1 to TRBJ2-7, with D tentatively TRBD1 or TRBD2 (5 bases each). The germline V and J ends were trimmed by 4 bases and 5 bases, with 13 bases remaining between them. The CDR3 extends over 13 amino acids. Germline V gene data show CDR1 as SGHRS and CDR2 as YFSETQ. The CDR3 loop reads CASSVGTANEQYF. CDR3 coding DNA: TGCGCCAGCAGCGTCGGGACGGCCAACGAGCAGTACTTC.

This clonotype has just a few counts. The V and J genes are TRBV7-9 and TRBJ1-1; no definite D call. The CDR3 has 13 amino acids. The germline CDR1 and CDR2 sequences are SEHNR and FQNEAQ (reference sequence). Trimming removed 8 bases at V and 0 bases at J, with 10 bases between. Here the CDR3 reads CASGRTVNTEAFF. The CDR3, as DNA: TGTGCCAGCGGCAGGACGGTGAACACTGAAGCTTTCTTT.

In DNA form, the CDR3 reads TGTGCCAGCAGTCAAAGGGACATTCGCCGTTTTTCACCCCTCCACTTT. This codes for CASSQRDIRRFSPLHF. V gene TRBV28 combines with J gene TRBJ1-6; D is perhaps TRBD1 (6 bases). The V end was cut by 5 bases, the J end by 9 bases, with 20 bases between. This CDR3 is built from 16 residues. From germline, CDR1 is MDHEN and CDR2 SYDVKM.

V is TRBV12-3 or TRBV12-4 and J is TRBJ2-7, with 10 bases identical to TRBD2. The CDR3 loop spans 14 amino acids. V shed 6 bases, J shed 7 bases, and the junction held 9 bases outside the gene matches. The CDR3 sequence is CASRVTSGSGEQYF. The CDR3 region has the DNA TGTGCCAGCAGGGTGACTAGCGGGTCTGGGGAGCAGTACTTC.

The CDR3 loop reads CASSYLAGVAKNIQYF. CDR3 DNA: TGTGCCAGCAGTTACCTAGCGGGGGTAGCCAAAAACATTCAGTACTTC. V usage is TRBV6-5 and J usage is TRBJ2-4, with 10 bases identical to TRBD2. Germline V gene lookup returns CDR1 MNHEY and CDR2 SVGAGI. The V and J ends lost 2 bases and 0 bases, in that order; junction bases with no gene match: 1. The CDR3 loop spans 16 amino acids.

The chain recombines TRBV15 with TRBJ2-1; no definite D call. The germline V gene encodes CDR1 LNHNV and CDR2 YYDKDF (reference sequence). The V end lost 1 base, the J end lost 0 bases, and 10 bases lay between the germline ends. This CDR3 is built from 16 residues. This CDR3 reads CATSRGNSLSYNEQFF. CDR3 DNA sequence: TGTGCCACCAGCAGAGGCAACTCCCTCTCCTACAATGAGCAGTTCTTC.

The rearrangement joins TRBV20-1 to TRBJ2-2; 10 bases fit TRBD2. The CDR3 length is 16 residues. Germline CDR1 is DFQATT and CDR2 is SNEGSKA (reference sequence). The V gene end was trimmed by 5 bases and the J gene end by 4 bases; junction bases not matched to a gene: 10. The chain's CDR3 is CSAVDPGTSATGELFF. The CDR3 DNA sequence: TGCAGTGCTGTCGACCCCGGGACTAGCGCCACCGGGGAGCTGTTTTTT.

This clonotype showed up just once. The chain is built from TRBV30 and TRBJ2-7, with unresolved D. Looked up from germline, CDR1 is GTSNPN and CDR2 is SVGIG (reference sequence). Trimming took 0 bases from V and 7 from J, leaving 13 bases between them. This CDR3 contains 13 residues. The CDR3 sequence is CAWSVSEMWEQYF. CDR3 coding DNA: TGTGCCTGGAGTGTATCGGAGATGTGGGAGCAGTACTTC.

This clonotype was seen more than once but under ten times. The V and J genes are TRBV7-2 and TRBJ1-1; D gene unclear. CDR1 is SGHTA, CDR2 FQGNSA, per germline. With 6 bases removed from V and 4 bases from J, the gap between germline ends came to 9 bases. The CDR3 totals 12 residues. DNA of the CDR3: TGTGCCAGCAGGTATGCGGTCACTGAAGCTTTCTTT. The encoded protein is CASRYAVTEAFF.

This chain uses TRBV20-1 with TRBJ2-7; 14 bases fit TRBD2. CDR1 is DFQATT and CDR2 is SNEGSKA in the germline V gene (reference sequence). The V and J ends lost 0 bases and 3 bases, in that order; junction bases with no gene match: 13. There are 19 residues in the CDR3. The CDR3 bases are TGCAGTGCTAGAGATGGGACCCGAGGACTAGCGGGAGGTCTCTACGAGCAGTACTTC. It is translated as CSARDGTRGLAGGLYEQYF.

This clonotype was found a few times. The rearrangement joins TRBV18 to TRBJ2-3; TRBD1 or TRBD2 may be the D gene (5 bases each). Trimming shortened V by 1 base and J by 2 bases, and 7 bases separated the two germline ends. The CDR3 is 14 amino acids. Germline CDR1 reads KGHSH; CDR2 reads LQKENI. The CDR3 here is CASSPLGTTDTQYF. CDR3 DNA: TGTGCCAGCTCACCACTGGGGACCACAGATACGCAGTATTTT.